These 5 T cell receptor beta chains originate from one sample sequenced in a study of T cells after yellow fever vaccination. TCRdb itself ran the 5' RACE reads through MiXCR, one entry per CDR3 protein. The sample has more than 300,000 distinct CDR3 sequences, around 4.5% seen once. The sequencing used PBMCs, collected 15 days after the yellow fever booster vaccination. The receptor set was obtained from a man younger than 35 who received the YFV17D yellow fever vaccine.

This clonotype was seen only a few times. The chain carries TRBV6-5 and TRBJ1-2, with unresolved D. V lost 5 bases and J lost 8, with 21 bases in between. Germline-derived CDR1 and CDR2 are MNHEY and SVGAGI. The CDR3 loop spans 15 amino acids. In DNA form, the CDR3 reads TGTGCCAGCAGTACCGCCGGCCGGCCAACCTACGGCTACACCTTC. Its protein product is CASSTAGRPTYGYTF.

This clonotype was counted ten times or more. V is TRBV5-1 and J is TRBJ2-7, with 9 nucleotides matching TRBD1. This CDR3 region has 15 residues. In germline, CDR1 is SGHRS, CDR2 YFSETQ. J lost 5 bases, V lost 0 bases, and 6 bases had no gene match. CDR3 sequence (DNA): TGCGCCAGCAGCTTGGCCCTACAGGGGGCCAACGAGCAGTACTTC. Protein: CASSLALQGANEQYF.

The rearrangement uses TRBV7-9 and TRBJ2-4, with 7 bases matching TRBD1. The germline CDR1 and CDR2 sequences are SEHNR and FQNEAQ (reference sequence). V lost 5 bases, J lost 1 base, and 2 bases stayed unmatched. CDR3 length: 14 residues. CDR3 protein: CASSTRGAKNIQYF. The CDR3 DNA follows: TGTGCCAGCAGCACCAGGGGGGCCAAAAACATTCAGTACTTC.

This clonotype has a count of ten or more. V and J are TRBV21-1 and TRBJ1-1. TRBV21-1 is tagged as a pseudogene. The CDR3 has 13 residues. The CDR3 DNA reads TGTGCCAGCAGCACCCTTATGAACACTGAAGCTTTCTTT. Its protein is CASSTLMNTEAFF.

In its sample, this clonotype was seen a few times. The chain combines TRBV18 with TRBJ2-1; 7 nucleotides match TRBD1. V lost 3 bases, J lost 10 bases, and 6 bases stayed unmatched. The CDR3 is made up of 13 amino acids. Looked up from germline, CDR1 is KGHSH and CDR2 is LQKENI. The CDR3, as DNA: TGTGCCAGCTCACCCGGGACAGTGATCGAGCAGTTCTTC. This encodes CASSPGTVIEQFF.